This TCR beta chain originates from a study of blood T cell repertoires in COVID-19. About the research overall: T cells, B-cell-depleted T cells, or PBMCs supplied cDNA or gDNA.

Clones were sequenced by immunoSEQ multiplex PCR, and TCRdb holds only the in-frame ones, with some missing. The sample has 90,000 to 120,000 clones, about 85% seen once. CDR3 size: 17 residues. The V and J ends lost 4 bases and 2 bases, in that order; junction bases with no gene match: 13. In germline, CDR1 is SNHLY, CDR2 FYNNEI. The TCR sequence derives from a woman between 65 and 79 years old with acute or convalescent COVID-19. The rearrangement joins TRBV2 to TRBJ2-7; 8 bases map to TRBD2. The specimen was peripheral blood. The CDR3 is CASSALAVVGEAYEQYF. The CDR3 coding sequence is TGTGCCAGCAGTGCACTAGCGGTCGTGGGAGAAGCCTACGAGCAGTACTTC.